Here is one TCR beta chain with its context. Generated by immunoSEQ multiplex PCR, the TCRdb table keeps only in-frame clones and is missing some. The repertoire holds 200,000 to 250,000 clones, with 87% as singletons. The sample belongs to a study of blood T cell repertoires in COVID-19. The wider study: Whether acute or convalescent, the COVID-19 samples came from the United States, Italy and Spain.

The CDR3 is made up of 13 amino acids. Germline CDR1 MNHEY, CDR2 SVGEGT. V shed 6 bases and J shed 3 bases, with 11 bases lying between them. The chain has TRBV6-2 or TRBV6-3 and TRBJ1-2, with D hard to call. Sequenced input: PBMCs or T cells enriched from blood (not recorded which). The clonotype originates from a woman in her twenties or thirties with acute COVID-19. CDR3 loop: CASSTRGDYGYTF. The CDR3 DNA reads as TGTGCCAGCAGCACCCGGGGTGACTATGGCTACACCTTC.